This TCR beta chain was sequenced for a study of T-cell reconstitution after alpha-beta-depleted transplantation in children. The CDR3 totals 12 residues. Per germline, CDR1 DFQATT and CDR2 SNEGSKA (reference sequence). Overall study findings and caveats: Two months or so post-transplant, alpha-beta T cells reportedly derived from several hundred expanded graft clones. By one year post-transplant, T-cell counts and diversity largely arose from T cells that were newly produced. TCRbeta diversity was high at day 60 in some patients (a result of surviving recipient T cells and thymic progenitors).

As regards this clonotype: The antigen remains unidentified. At one of its ends the junction is not consistent with the germline gene, which may arise from a read error.

The library targeted TCRbeta and was prepared with unique molecular identifiers. TCRdb used MiXCR to reprocess the PCR reads, holding one entry per CDR3 protein. Among fewer than 550,000 distinct CDR3 sequences listed, about a sixth were seen once. The genes are TRBV20-1 and TRBJ2-7, with 8 nucleotides matching TRBD2. Sequencing was performed on PBMCs, mostly from graft donor cells, taken 360 days after TCRalphabeta/CD19-depleted stem cell transplant. This clonotype was sampled from a boy under two years old who had a stem cell transplant for Wiskott-Aldrich syndrome, so the T cells may come from the graft donor. DNA for the CDR3: TGCAGTGGTAGAGCGGGAGATATGAAGCAGTACTTC. Its protein is CSGRAGDMKQYF.